The clone carrying this TCR beta chain was seen a handful of times. The antigen is not known. The data stem from a study of blood T cells in healthy people across ages. Overall study results and limits: The unsorted PBMCs prevented any conclusive comparison of naive versus antigen-experienced cells.

Primed by a sample-barcoded 5' primer and a J-beta primer mix, a second PCR proceeded for 7 to 11 cycles. TCRdb itself ran the 5' RACE reads through MiXCR, one entry per CDR3 protein. Of hundreds of thousands of distinct CDR3 sequences in the sample, over 40% are singletons; the top ten hold 25% to 30%. Donors were systemically healthy Caucasian individuals from Russia aged roughly 6 to 95 years. The study isolated at least 6.5 million PBMCs from each sample. The CDR3 covers 15 residues. Trimming removed 0 bases from V and 8 bases from J, with 14 bases in between. The V gene's germline CDR1 is SGHTA and CDR2 FQGNSA.

Source material: blood. This clonotype was obtained from an elderly man in good health. The chain links TRBV7-2 to TRBJ1-5; D remains ambiguous. The CDR3 DNA sequence: TGTGCCAGCAGCTTAGCAGCCAGACGGGCAGAGCCCCAGCATTTT. It codes for CASSLAARRAEPQHF.